These T cell receptor beta chains were read from a single sample in a study of blood T cell repertoires in COVID-19. This table comes from immunoSEQ multiplex PCR, and its TCRdb copy is limited to in-frame clones, with some not included. Among fewer than 350,000 clones listed, just over 90% were seen once. Sequencing was done on a sample of PBMCs or T cells enriched from blood (not recorded which). These receptors all stem from a woman aged 40 to 50 with acute COVID-19. Each CDR3 is given with its conserved first and last residue. The D gene is left open where the match is weak. Only some rows state a clone size, as once, few, many or a class for expanded clones.

v_gene	j_gene	abundance	d_gene	CDR3aa	CDR3nt
TRBV28	TRBJ1-6	NA	NA	CATGTPLHF	TGTGCCACCGGGACACCTCTCCACTTT
TRBV6-6	TRBJ2-7	NA	NA	CASSYSVRDRAYEQYF	TGTGCCAGCAGTTACTCGGTAAGAGACAGAGCCTACGAGCAGTACTTC
TRBV2	TRBJ2-2	NA	NA	CASSVKNTGELFF	TGTGCCAGCAGTGTTAAAAACACCGGGGAGCTGTTTTTT
TRBV12-3/TRBV12-4	TRBJ2-1	NA	NA	CASSGGQRQFF	TGTGCCAGCAGTGGGGGACAAAGGCAGTTCTTC
TRBV7-2	TRBJ2-1	NA	TRBD2	CASSLSVLAGMNEQFF	TGTGCCAGCAGCTTATCGGTCCTAGCGGGGATGAATGAGCAGTTCTTC
TRBV2	TRBJ2-5	NA	NA	CASSDREETQYF	TGTGCCAGCAGTGACAGGGAAGAGACCCAGTACTTC
TRBV28	TRBJ1-4	NA	TRBD1	CASSSPRGRTNEKLFF	TGTGCCAGCAGTTCTCCCAGGGGGCGGACTAATGAAAAACTGTTTTTT
TRBV7-2	TRBJ2-1	NA	NA	CASSLARNEQFF	TGTGCCAGCAGCTTAGCGAGGAATGAGCAGTTCTTC
TRBV7-2	TRBJ2-2	NA	NA	CASSLGLNTGELFF	TGTGCCAGCAGCCTTGGACTGAACACCGGGGAGCTGTTTTTT
TRBV2	TRBJ2-3	NA	TRBD2	CASSGASGGIRGDTQYF	TGTGCCAGCAGTGGGGCTAGCGGGGGCATACGGGGAGATACGCAGTATTTT
TRBV7-8	TRBJ2-7	NA	NA	CASSLAFGVSYEQYF	TGTGCCAGCAGCTTAGCGTTCGGGGTCTCCTACGAGCAGTACTTC
TRBV6-1	TRBJ2-7	NA	TRBD2	CASSEGGGDEQYF	TGTGCCAGCAGTGAGGGGGGGGGAGACGAGCAGTACTTC
TRBV4-3	TRBJ1-2	once	NA	CASSQNWGGYYGYTF	TGCGCCAGCAGCCAAAATTGGGGGGGATACTATGGCTACACCTTC
TRBV19	TRBJ2-7	NA	TRBD2	CASSTSGSSYEQYF	TGTGCCAGTAGTACTAGCGGGAGCTCCTACGAGCAGTACTTC
TRBV11-3	TRBJ1-3	few	NA	CASSRGGASSGNTIYF	TGTGCCAGCAGCCGAGGTGGGGCGTCCTCTGGAAACACCATATATTTT
TRBV6-5	TRBJ1-4	NA	TRBD1	CASSLGTVREKLFF	TGTGCCAGCAGCCTAGGGACAGTGAGAGAAAAACTGTTTTTT
TRBV30	TRBJ1-1	NA	NA	CAWSAGMGTEAFF	TGTGCCTGGAGTGCAGGGATGGGGACTGAAGCTTTCTTT
TRBV7-2	TRBJ2-7	NA	NA	CASSSATYYEQYF	TGTGCCAGCAGCTCCGCAACTTACTACGAGCAGTACTTC
TRBV19	TRBJ2-3	NA	NA	CASSIWASGTDTQYF	TGTGCCAGTAGTATTTGGGCTAGCGGCACAGATACGCAGTATTTT
TRBV5-4	TRBJ2-7	NA	NA	CASSLGGANGEQYF	TGTGCCAGCAGCTTGGGGGGCGCCAATGGCGAGCAGTACTTC
TRBV7-2	TRBJ2-5	NA	NA	CASSTNQETQYF	TGTGCCAGCAGCACAAACCAAGAGACCCAGTACTTC
TRBV19	TRBJ2-1	NA	NA	CASSPRDGVDEQFF	TGTGCCAGTAGTCCACGGGATGGGGTGGATGAGCAGTTCTTC
TRBV28	TRBJ2-7	NA	NA	CASSLTRRGRGEQYF	TGTGCCAGCAGTCTAACCAGGAGGGGTAGGGGTGAGCAGTACTTC
TRBV28	TRBJ1-1	NA	TRBD1	CASSMNRGWDTEAFF	TGTGCCAGCAGTATGAACAGGGGGTGGGACACTGAAGCTTTCTTT
TRBV6-1	TRBJ1-2	NA	NA	CASSEHTGRDGYTF	TGTGCCAGCAGTGAACATACAGGGAGGGATGGCTACACCTTC
TRBV12-3/TRBV12-4	TRBJ2-2	NA	NA	CASNRAATGELFF	TGTGCCAGCAATCGCGCGGCCACCGGGGAGCTGTTTTTT
TRBV5-1	TRBJ2-1	NA	TRBD2	CASSPQGLAGVGEQFF	TGCGCCAGCAGCCCACAGGGCCTAGCGGGAGTGGGTGAGCAGTTCTTC
TRBV28	TRBJ2-5	NA	NA	CASKRGSVYQETQYF	TGTGCCAGCAAACGAGGGTCCGTCTACCAAGAGACCCAGTACTTC
TRBV9	TRBJ2-7	NA	TRBD1	CASSPRDRGYEQYF	TGTGCCAGCAGCCCCCGGGACAGGGGTTACGAGCAGTACTTC
TRBV14	TRBJ2-1	few	TRBD1	CASSRTSGQGINEQFF	TGTGCCAGCAGCCGAACCTCGGGACAGGGCATCAATGAGCAGTTCTTC
TRBV7-2	TRBJ2-5	NA	TRBD2	CASVGLGGSIETQYF	TGTGCCAGCGTGGGCCTTGGCGGGAGTATCGAGACCCAGTACTTC
TRBV5-1	TRBJ1-1	NA	TRBD1	CASSKTGEVGTEAFF	TGCGCCAGCAGCAAAACAGGGGAAGTGGGCACTGAAGCTTTCTTT
TRBV7-8	TRBJ2-5	NA	TRBD2	CASSRGLAGGRETQYF	TGTGCCAGCAGCCGAGGACTAGCGGGAGGGAGAGAGACCCAGTACTTC
TRBV5-1	TRBJ2-7	NA	NA	CASSLAPPDEQYF	TGCGCCAGCAGCTTGGCCCCCCCAGACGAGCAGTACTTC
TRBV6-2/TRBV6-3	TRBJ1-3	NA	NA	CASSADRSSGNTIYF	TGTGCCAGCAGTGCAGACAGGAGCTCTGGAAACACCATATATTTT
TRBV12-5	TRBJ2-1	NA	TRBD2	CASGLGLAGGMNEQFF	TGTGCTAGTGGTTTGGGTCTAGCGGGGGGTATGAATGAGCAGTTCTTC
TRBV11-2	TRBJ2-7	NA	TRBD1	CASSLGTGSEQYF	TGTGCCAGCAGCTTAGGGACAGGGTCCGAGCAGTACTTC
TRBV19	TRBJ2-2	few	NA	CASSEQVNTGELFF	TGTGCCAGTAGTGAGCAGGTCAACACCGGGGAGCTGTTTTTT
TRBV5-1	TRBJ2-4	many	NA	CASSPDPGSRGNIQYF	TGCGCCAGCAGCCCGGACCCAGGGTCCCGTGGAAACATTCAGTACTTC
TRBV5-1	TRBJ1-2	NA	NA	CASSSERDYGYTF	TGCGCCAGCAGCTCCGAACGAGACTATGGCTACACCTTC
TRBV19	TRBJ1-5	few	NA	CASTEQTGNQPQHF	TGTGCCAGTACCGAGCAAACTGGCAATCAGCCCCAGCATTTT
TRBV19	TRBJ1-2	NA	TRBD1	CASSLRGRNYGYTF	TGTGCCAGTAGTCTCAGGGGGCGCAACTATGGCTACACCTTC
TRBV5-1	TRBJ2-2	NA	TRBD1	CASSTGGRDRVSIGELFF	TGCGCCAGCAGCACCGGCGGCCGGGACAGGGTATCAATCGGGGAGCTGTTTTTT
TRBV5-6	TRBJ1-6	NA	TRBD1	CASSLDRGNSPLHF	TGTGCCAGCAGCTTGGACAGGGGTAATTCACCCCTCCACTTT
TRBV19	TRBJ2-3	NA	TRBD1	CASSSWTGLPDTQYF	TGTGCCAGTAGTTCCTGGACAGGCCTCCCAGATACGCAGTATTTT
TRBV7-2	TRBJ2-1	NA	TRBD2	CASSPSAGGLYNEQFF	TGTGCCAGCAGCCCTTCAGCGGGAGGACTTTACAATGAGCAGTTCTTC
TRBV10-3	TRBJ1-5	NA	TRBD1	CAISVTGGNQPQHF	TGTGCCATCAGTGTGACAGGGGGCAATCAGCCCCAGCATTTT
TRBV5-1	TRBJ1-6	NA	NA	CASSLVGQSPLHF	TGCGCCAGCAGCTTGGTGGGGCAATCACCCCTCCACTTT
TRBV4-1	TRBJ2-7	few	NA	CASSQEPSRSYEQYF	TGCGCCAGCAGCCAAGAACCCAGTCGCTCCTACGAGCAGTACTTC
TRBV7-9	TRBJ1-1	few	NA	CASSSLYTEAFF	TGTGCCAGCAGCTCCCTGTATACTGAAGCTTTCTTT
TRBV9	TRBJ2-3	NA	NA	CASSVGLAFTDTQYF	TGTGCCAGCAGCGTAGGCCTAGCTTTCACAGATACGCAGTATTTT
TRBV29-1	TRBJ2-3	NA	TRBD2	CSVEGTSGSTDTQYF	TGCAGCGTTGAGGGGACTAGCGGGAGTACAGATACGCAGTATTTT
TRBV24-1	TRBJ1-1	NA	NA	CATSEEAGDTEAFF	TGTGCCACCAGTGAGGAAGCGGGCGACACTGAAGCTTTCTTT
TRBV7-9	TRBJ1-5	NA	NA	CASSIDRDNQPQHF	TGTGCCAGCAGCATCGACAGAGACAATCAGCCCCAGCATTTT
TRBV11-3	TRBJ2-5	NA	NA	CASSLYLPGDQETQYF	TGTGCCAGCAGCTTATACCTCCCGGGGGACCAAGAGACCCAGTACTTC
TRBV9	TRBJ1-1	NA	NA	CASSETGSGEAFF	TGTGCCAGCAGCGAAACAGGGTCTGGTGAAGCTTTCTTT
TRBV5-1	TRBJ1-2	once	NA	CASSREGYGYTF	TGCGCCAGCAGCCGGGAGGGGTACGGCTACACCTTC
TRBV7-9	TRBJ1-6	few	NA	CASSLEQGNSPLHF	TGTGCCAGCAGCTTAGAACAGGGTAATTCACCCCTCCACTTT
TRBV6-5	TRBJ1-4	NA	NA	CASSYSRRENEKLFF	TGTGCCAGCAGTTACTCGCGGCGGGAGAATGAAAAACTGTTTTTT
TRBV2	TRBJ2-2	NA	NA	CASKAGLAGELFF	TGTGCCAGCAAGGCGGGTCTAGCCGGGGAGCTGTTTTTT